This T cell receptor beta chain was sequenced for a study of T-cell memory formation after mild COVID-19. Overall study: TCR clusters were mostly confined to one donor each. Regarding the study as a whole: Some clones that responded turned up in pre-infection memory, which suggests that cross-reactive memory joined in.

After 5'RACE with constant-segment primers, TCR alpha and TCR beta cDNA libraries carrying sample barcodes and UMIs were obtained. MiXCR, applied by TCRdb to the 5' RACE reads, yields one record per CDR3 protein. Of hundreds of thousands of distinct CDR3 sequences in the sample, approximately 16% are singletons; the top ten hold around 24%. The table lists this clonotype with a few counts. Its antigen is unknown. The specimen sequenced was PBMCs or a T cell subset sorted from them (not recorded which). The sequence was collected from a young man who had mild COVID-19 (a few samples of this study predate the infection). Cell type and time point are not known.

This CDR3 reads CASSYSSPSTEKLFF. The CDR3 DNA reads as TGTGCCAGCAGTTACTCTAGTCCCAGTACTGAAAAACTGTTTTTT. J is TRBJ1-4 and V is TRBV6-5; D call uncertain. The germline V gene has CDR1 MNHEY and CDR2 SVGAGI. The CDR3 extends over 15 amino acids. V lost 0 bases, J lost 7 bases, and 12 bases lay in between.